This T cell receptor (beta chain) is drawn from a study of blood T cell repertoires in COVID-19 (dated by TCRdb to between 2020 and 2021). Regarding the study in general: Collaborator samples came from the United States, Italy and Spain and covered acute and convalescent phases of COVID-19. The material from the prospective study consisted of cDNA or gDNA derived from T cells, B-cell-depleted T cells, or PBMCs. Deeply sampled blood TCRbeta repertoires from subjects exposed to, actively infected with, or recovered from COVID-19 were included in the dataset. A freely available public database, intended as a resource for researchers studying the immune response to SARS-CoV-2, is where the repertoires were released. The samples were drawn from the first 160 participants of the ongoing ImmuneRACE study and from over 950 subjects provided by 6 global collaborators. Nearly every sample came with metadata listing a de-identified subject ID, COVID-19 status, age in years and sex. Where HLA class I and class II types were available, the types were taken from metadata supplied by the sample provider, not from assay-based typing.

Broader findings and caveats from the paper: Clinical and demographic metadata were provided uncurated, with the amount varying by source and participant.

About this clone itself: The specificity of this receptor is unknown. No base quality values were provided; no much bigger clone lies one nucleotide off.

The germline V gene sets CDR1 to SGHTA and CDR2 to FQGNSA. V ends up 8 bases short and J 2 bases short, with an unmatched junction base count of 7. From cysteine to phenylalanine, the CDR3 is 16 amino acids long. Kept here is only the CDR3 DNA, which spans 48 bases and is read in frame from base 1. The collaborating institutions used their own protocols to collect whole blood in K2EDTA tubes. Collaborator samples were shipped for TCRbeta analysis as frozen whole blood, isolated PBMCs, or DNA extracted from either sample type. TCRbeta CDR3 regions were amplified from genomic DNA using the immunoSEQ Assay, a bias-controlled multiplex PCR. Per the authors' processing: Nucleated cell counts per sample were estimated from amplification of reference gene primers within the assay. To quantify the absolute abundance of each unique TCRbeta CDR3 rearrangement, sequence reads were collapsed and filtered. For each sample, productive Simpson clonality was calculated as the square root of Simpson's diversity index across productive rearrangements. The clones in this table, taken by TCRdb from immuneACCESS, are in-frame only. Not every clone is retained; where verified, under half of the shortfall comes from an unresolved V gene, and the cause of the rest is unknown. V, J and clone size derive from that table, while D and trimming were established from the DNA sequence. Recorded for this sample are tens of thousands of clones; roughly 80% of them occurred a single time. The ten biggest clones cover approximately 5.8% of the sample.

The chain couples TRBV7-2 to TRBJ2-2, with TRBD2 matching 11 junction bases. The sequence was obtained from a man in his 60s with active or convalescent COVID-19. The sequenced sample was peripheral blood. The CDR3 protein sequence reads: CASELAGGLNTGELFF. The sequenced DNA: TGTGCCAGCGAGCTAGCGGGGGGCCTTAACACCGGGGAGCTGTTTTTT. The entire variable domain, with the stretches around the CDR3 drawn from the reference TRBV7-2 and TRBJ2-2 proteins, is GAGVSQSPSNKVTEKGKDVELRCDPISGHTALYWYRQSLGQGLEFLIYFQGNSAPDKSGLPSDRFSAERTGGSVSTLTIQRTQQEDSAVYLCASELAGGLNTGELFFGEGSRLTVL.